This T cell receptor beta chain comes out of a study of blood T cell repertoires in COVID-19. CDR1 and CDR2 from the germline V gene are MNHNS and SASEGT. Deletions cut 3 bases from V and 2 bases from J, with 10 bases between. The CDR3 runs to 14 residues. Assay: immunoSEQ multiplex PCR; the TCRdb copy retains only in-frame clones and omits some. This sample has approximately 250,000 clones, with just under 85% found just once. In this sample, this clone turned up a few times. The TCR sequence derives from a woman aged 60-75 years with active or convalescent COVID-19. The sequenced material came from peripheral blood. The gene calls are TRBV6-1 and TRBJ1-2, with D perhaps TRBD1 (5 bases). CDR3 sequence (DNA): TGTGCCAGCAGTGATTACAGGAAGAACTATGGCTACACCTTC. Its translation: CASSDYRKNYGYTF.